This TCR beta chain originates from a study of post-analysis software for immune sequencing data (dated by TCRdb to about 2015). Concerning the study at large: Disease courses on record covered relapsing-remitting, secondary progressive and progressive-relapsing multiple sclerosis, though some patients had no subtype annotation. A subset of samples was prepared in parallel using single-end sample barcoding, then pooled and co-amplified after Illumina adapter ligation. The patient repertoires were compared against around eleven previously published healthy control repertoires obtained from donors aged about 6 to 25 years. Overall study results and their limits: Compared with controls, multiple sclerosis patients had significantly lower normalized Chao1 diversity, a finding suggesting substantial peripheral T-cell clonal expansion. Direct clustering with F measure revealed strong co-clustering of samples prepared in the same batch, which led to a batch-effect correction. The control group was slightly older than the multiple sclerosis patient group. Several TRBV segments, including TRBV5-6, TRBV5-1 and TRBV20-1, were significantly more frequent in patients than controls.

Reading the germline V gene gives CDR1 ENHRY and CDR2 SYGVKD. Trimmed from V: 3 bases; trimmed from J: 6 bases; junction bases lacking a gene match: 12. There are 16 amino acids in the CDR3, from cysteine to phenylalanine inclusive. The only DNA kept is the CDR3, 48 bases in frame from the first base. This clonotype appeared a few times. Which antigen it targets is not known. Qualities for individual bases were not recorded, and no much larger clone is one base off. The library relied on PCR. The instrument given in TCRdb is Illumina HiSeq 2500. To reduce PCR and sequencing biases, unique molecular identifiers were built into the TCR beta cDNA libraries. Approximately 500,000 cDNA molecules were obtained per 1 to 10 million input T cells, so each molecule approximated one T cell. Patient libraries were prepared and sequenced with the same protocol used for the earlier healthy control dataset. Within a given batch, samples were prepared together, multiplexed and sequenced on the same HiSeq lane. The paper's data handling went like this. MIGEC handled the raw barcoded reads, throwing out single-read molecular identifier groups before consensus assembly and CDR3 extraction. VDJtools was used for post-analysis of the clonotype tables, with diversity normalized by down-sampling every dataset to the smallest sample size. To correct batch-related cross-sample contamination, repertoire overlap clustering matched CDR3 amino acid sequences but not nucleotide sequences. The public reads were reprocessed in TCRdb via fastp at Q25 and MiXCR, keeping in-frame beta chains. Each CDR3 protein gets just one entry, which takes the most common genes and DNA from the rows behind it. These V and J calls are TCRdb output, not the study's own analysis. The sample records 450,000 to 700,000 distinct CDR3 sequences, 44% of which are singletons. Clones ranked in the top ten supply approximately 1.7% of the sample.

To demonstrate the VDJtools post-analysis software, TCR beta repertoires were profiled from the peripheral blood of more than ten young patients with multiple sclerosis. The multiple sclerosis patients were children and adolescents between roughly 6 and 17 years of age. This sequence uses TRBV10-3 and TRBJ2-3; 7 bases in the middle match TRBD2. Sequencing was done on a sample of blood. The clonotype comes from a girl aged 10 to 17 with multiple sclerosis. The DNA sequence is TGTGCCATCAGTGAAGGAGTCAGGACTAGAGGCGATACGCAGTATTTT. Its coded protein is CAISEGVRTRGDTQYF.